Listed here is a single TCR beta chain. Its cognate antigen is unknown. This sample was included in a study of CD8+CD57+ T cells in acquired aplastic anemia. Study-level background: An average of roughly 2.9 ug of DNA was obtained from sorted CD4+ and CD8+ cells. Whole-study results and caveats: Patients shared 25 to 35 CD8+ CDR3 sequences with controls.

Genomic DNA was employed as the template in profiling TCR beta VDJ and CDR3. TCRdb redid the calling of the reads with MiXCR, one entry per CDR3 protein. Of around 170,000 distinct CDR3 sequences in the sample, 63% were seen once. The CDR3 extends over 13 amino acids. The germline CDR1 and CDR2 sequences are DFQATT and SNEGSKA (reference sequence). V lost 6 bases and J lost 7; bases outside the gene matches: 4. V and J are TRBV20-1 and TRBJ1-6, with 9 bases identical to TRBD1. The TCR comes from a human donor in good health. Sequences were obtained from sorted CD4+, CD8+, or CD8+CD57+ T cells (not recorded which) from PBMCs. CDR3 DNA sequence: TGCAGTGCCTGGACAGGGGTAAATTCACCCCTCCACTTT. As protein: CSAWTGVNSPLHF.